This record looks at one T cell receptor beta chain sequence and its context. The DNA is left out, because the CDR3 cannot be placed on it with certainty; the CDR3 is given as TCRdb lists it. The second PCR ran about 6 to 11 cycles with a sample-barcoded 5' primer and J-beta primers. Every molecule of cDNA carried a tag from a template-switch adaptor with 12 random nucleotides. TCRdb re-derived calls from the 5' RACE reads in MiXCR, one entry per CDR3 protein. The table has more than 650,000 distinct CDR3 sequences, less than 70% seen once; the top ten hold roughly two fifths. The CDR3 numbers 14 amino acids, ends counted. Germline V gene sequence: CDR1 SQVTM, CDR2 ANQGSEA. The record originates from a study of blood T cells in healthy people across ages.

The clonotype comes from a man of 80 years or more in good health. V and J are TRBV29-1 and TRBJ2-3; the D call of TRBD1 is as the table states it, not checked on the DNA. The source material was blood. The CDR3 sequence is CSVGLGAEHRYAYF.